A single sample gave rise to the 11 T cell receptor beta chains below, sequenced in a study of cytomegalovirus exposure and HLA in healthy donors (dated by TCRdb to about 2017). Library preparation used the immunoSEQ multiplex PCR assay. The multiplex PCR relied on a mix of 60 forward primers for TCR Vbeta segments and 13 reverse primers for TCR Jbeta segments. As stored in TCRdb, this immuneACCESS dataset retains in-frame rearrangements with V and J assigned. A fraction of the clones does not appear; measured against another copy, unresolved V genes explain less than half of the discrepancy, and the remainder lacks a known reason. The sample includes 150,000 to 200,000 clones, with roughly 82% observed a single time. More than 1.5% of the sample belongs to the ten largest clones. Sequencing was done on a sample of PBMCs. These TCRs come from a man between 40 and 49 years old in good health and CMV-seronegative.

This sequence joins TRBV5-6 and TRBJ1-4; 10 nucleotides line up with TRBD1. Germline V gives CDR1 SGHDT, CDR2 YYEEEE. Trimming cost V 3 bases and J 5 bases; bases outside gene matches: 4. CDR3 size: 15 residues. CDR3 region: CASSSPGQGNEKLFF. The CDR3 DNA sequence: TGTGCCAGCAGCTCGCCGGGACAGGGGAATGAAAAACTGTTTTTT.

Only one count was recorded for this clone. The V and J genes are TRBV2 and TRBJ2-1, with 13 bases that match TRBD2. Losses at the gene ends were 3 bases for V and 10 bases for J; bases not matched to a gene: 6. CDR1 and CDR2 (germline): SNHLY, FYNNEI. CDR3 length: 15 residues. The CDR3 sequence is CASSEVGLAGNEQFF. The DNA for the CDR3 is TGTGCCAGCAGTGAGGTGGGACTAGCGGGGAACGAGCAGTTCTTC. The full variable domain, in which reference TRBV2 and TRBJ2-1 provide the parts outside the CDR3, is EPEVTQTPSHQVTQMGQEVILRCVPISNHLYFYWYRQILGQKVEFLVSFYNNEISEKSEIFDDQFSVERPDGSNFTLKIRSTKLEDSAMYFCASSEVGLAGNEQFFGPGTRLTVL.

The CDR3 nucleotides are TGTGCCAGCAGCTCCCCGGGGTCGGGACAGGGAGGGTGGAGGGGGTTTTACAATGAGCAGTTCTTC. Encoded protein: CASSSPGSGQGGWRGFYNEQFF. This chain uses TRBV7-8 with TRBJ2-1; 9 bases are shared with TRBD1. This CDR3 spans 22 amino acids. J was trimmed by 4 bases and V by 4 bases; bases with no gene match: 26. Germline V gene sequence: CDR1 SGHVS, CDR2 FQNEAQ.

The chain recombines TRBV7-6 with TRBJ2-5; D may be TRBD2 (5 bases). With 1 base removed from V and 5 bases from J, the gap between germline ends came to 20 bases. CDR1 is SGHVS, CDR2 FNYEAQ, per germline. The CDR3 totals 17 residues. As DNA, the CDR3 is TGTGCCAGCAGCTTAGGGCGGGTTGGGCTAGCCGGTGAGACCCAGTACTTC. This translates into CASSLGRVGLAGETQYF.

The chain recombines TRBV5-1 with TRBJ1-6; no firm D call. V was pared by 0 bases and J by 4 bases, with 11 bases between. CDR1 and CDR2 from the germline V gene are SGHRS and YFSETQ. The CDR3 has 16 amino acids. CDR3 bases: TGCGCCAGCAGCTTGGAACAGAACCCTTATAATTCACCCCTCCACTTT. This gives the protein CASSLEQNPYNSPLHF. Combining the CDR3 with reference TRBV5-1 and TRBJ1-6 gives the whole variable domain KAGVTQTPRYLIKTRGQQVTLSCSPISGHRSVSWYQQTPGQGLQFLFEYFSETQRNKGNFPGRFSGRQFSNSRSEMNVSTLELGDSALYLCASSLEQNPYNSPLHFGNGTRLTVT.

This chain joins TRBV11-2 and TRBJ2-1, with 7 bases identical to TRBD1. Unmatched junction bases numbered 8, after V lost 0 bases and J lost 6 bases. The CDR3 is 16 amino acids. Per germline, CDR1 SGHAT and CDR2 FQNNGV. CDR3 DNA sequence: TGTGCCAGCAGCTTAGATGTAGGGGGCCCCCTCAATGAGCAGTTCTTC. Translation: CASSLDVGGPLNEQFF.

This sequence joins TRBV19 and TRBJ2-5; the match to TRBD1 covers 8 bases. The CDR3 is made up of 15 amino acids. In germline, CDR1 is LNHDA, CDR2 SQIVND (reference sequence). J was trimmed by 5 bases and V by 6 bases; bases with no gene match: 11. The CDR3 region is CASSEPRGRGETQYF. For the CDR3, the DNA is TGTGCCAGTAGCGAGCCCAGGGGGCGAGGGGAGACCCAGTACTTC. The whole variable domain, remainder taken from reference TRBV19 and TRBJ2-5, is DGGITQSPKYLFRKEGQNVTLSCEQNLNHDAMYWYRQDPGQGLRLIYYSQIVNDFQKGDIAEGYSVSREKKESFPLTVTSAQKNPTAFYLCASSEPRGRGETQYFGPGTRLLVL.

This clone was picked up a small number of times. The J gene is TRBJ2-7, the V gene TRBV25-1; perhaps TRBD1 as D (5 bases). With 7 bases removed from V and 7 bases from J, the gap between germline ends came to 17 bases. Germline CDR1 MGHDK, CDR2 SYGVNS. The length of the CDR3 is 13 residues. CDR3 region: CASKVPLGEEQYF. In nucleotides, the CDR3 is TGTGCCAGCAAGGTTCCTCTAGGGGAAGAGCAGTACTTC.

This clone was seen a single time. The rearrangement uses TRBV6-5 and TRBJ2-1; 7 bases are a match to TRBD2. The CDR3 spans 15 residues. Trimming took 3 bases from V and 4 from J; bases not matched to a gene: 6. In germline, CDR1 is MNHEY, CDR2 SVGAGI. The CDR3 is CASSYQASGYNEQFF. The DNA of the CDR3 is TGTGCCAGCAGTTATCAGGCTAGCGGTTACAATGAGCAGTTCTTC.

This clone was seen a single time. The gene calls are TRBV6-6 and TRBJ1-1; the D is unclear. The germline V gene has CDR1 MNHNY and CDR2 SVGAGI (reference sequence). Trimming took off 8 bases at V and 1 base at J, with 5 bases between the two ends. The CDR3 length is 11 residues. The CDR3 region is CASRENTEAFF. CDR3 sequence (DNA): TGTGCCAGCCGGGAGAACACTGAAGCTTTCTTT.

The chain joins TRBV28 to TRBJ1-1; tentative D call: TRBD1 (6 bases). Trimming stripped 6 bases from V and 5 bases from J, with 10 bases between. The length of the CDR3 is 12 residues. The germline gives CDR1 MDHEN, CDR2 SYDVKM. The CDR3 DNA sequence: TGTGCCAGCAGGATTCAGGGGACTGAAGCTTTCTTT. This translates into CASRIQGTEAFF.